These 2 T cell receptor beta chains came from one sample sequenced in a study of T cells in tumors after PD-1 blockade. Sequencing was performed with immunoSEQ multiplex PCR; in TCRdb, only in-frame clones are kept and a portion is missing. The table records under 6,500 clones, about four fifths of them present only once. Sample: PBMCs, taken after anti-PD-1 therapy. Receptor source: a human donor with advanced basal cell or squamous cell carcinoma (not recorded which).

The V call is TRBV7-2, the J call TRBJ1-1, with a tentative D call TRBD1 (6 bases). Germline CDR1 is SGHTA and CDR2 is FQGNSA. V lost 3 bases, J lost 5 bases, and 19 bases lay in between. CDR3 length equals 16 residues. CDR3 residues: CASSLTMNRAGTEAFF. CDR3 in DNA: TGTGCCAGCAGCTTGACTATGAACAGGGCGGGGACTGAAGCTTTCTTT.

The chain employs TRBV3-1 (or the pseudogene TRBV3-2) and TRBJ1-5; TRBD1 is a possible D gene (5 bases). Trimming removed 2 bases at V and 7 bases at J, with 12 bases between. The germline CDR1 and CDR2 sequences are LGHDT and YNNKEL (reference sequence). The CDR3 sequence is 14 residues long. The chain's CDR3 is CASSQLGGKQPQHF. In nucleotides, the CDR3 is TGTGCCAGCAGCCAACTTGGGGGAAAACAGCCCCAGCATTTT.